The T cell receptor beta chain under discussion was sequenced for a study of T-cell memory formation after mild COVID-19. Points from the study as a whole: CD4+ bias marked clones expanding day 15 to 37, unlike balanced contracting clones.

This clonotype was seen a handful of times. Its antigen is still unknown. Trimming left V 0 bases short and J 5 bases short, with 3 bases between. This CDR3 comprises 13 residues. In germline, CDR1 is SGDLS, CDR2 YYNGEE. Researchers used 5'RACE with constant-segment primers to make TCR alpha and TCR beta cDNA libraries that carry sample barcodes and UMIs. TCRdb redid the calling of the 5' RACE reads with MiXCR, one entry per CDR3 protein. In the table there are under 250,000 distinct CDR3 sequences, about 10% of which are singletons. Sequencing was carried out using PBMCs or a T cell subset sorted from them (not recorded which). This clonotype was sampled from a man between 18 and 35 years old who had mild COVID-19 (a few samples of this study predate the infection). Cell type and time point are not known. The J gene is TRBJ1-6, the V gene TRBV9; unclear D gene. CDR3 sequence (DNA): TGTGCCAGCAGCGTAGCCCATAATTCACCCCTCCACTTT. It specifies CASSVAHNSPLHF.